Presented here are 32 T cell receptor beta chains from one specimen sequenced in a study of shared clonotypes between healthy human individuals. Using immunoSEQ multiplex PCR, the repertoire was profiled, and TCRdb retains in-frame clones only, with some absent. The profile covers around 1.1 million clones, with 75% to 80% appearing a single time and more than 0.55% taken by the ten largest. The sample consisted of memory CD4+ T cells from PBMCs. Subset of the sample: CD45RA-negative fraction. These receptor sequences come from a man younger than 35 in good health. Some clones in this sample may be carry-over from other donors' samples.

This clone was found a few times. The chain has TRBV2 and TRBJ2-3; 13 positions agree with TRBD2. This CDR3 comprises 15 residues. Germline V gene sequence: CDR1 SNHLY, CDR2 FYNNEI. The ends lost 6 bases at V and 6 bases at J; junction bases unmatched: 6. Here the CDR3 DNA reads TGTGCCAGCAGGAGGGGACTAGCGGGACCGGATACGCAGTATTTT. Translating gives CASRRGLAGPDTQYF.

The chain couples TRBV9 to TRBJ2-2; tentatively, D is TRBD2 (6 bases). The germline V gene has CDR1 SGDLS and CDR2 YYNGEE. The CDR3 spans 14 residues. V was clipped by 5 bases and J by 4 bases, with 12 bases between them. The chain's CDR3 is CASRAGPTTGELFF. The CDR3 coding sequence is TGTGCCAGCAGGGCGGGACCCACCACCGGGGAGCTGTTTTTT.

The V and J genes are TRBV7-3 and TRBJ2-1; unclear D gene. This CDR3 spans 13 amino acids. Germline V CDR1 and CDR2: SGHTA, FQGTGA. Trimming cost V 2 bases and J 7 bases, with 9 bases left between them. The CDR3 DNA sequence: TGTGCCAGCAGCTTATCAGCCCTTAATGAGCAGTTCTTC. Translating gives CASSLSALNEQFF.

The chain has TRBV28 and TRBJ2-1, with D perhaps matching TRBD2 (6 bases). The germline CDR1 and CDR2 sequences are MDHEN and SYDVKM. The V end lost 4 bases, the J end lost 7 bases, and 14 bases lay between the germline ends. The CDR3 is 14 residues long. In DNA form, the CDR3 reads TGTGCCAGCAGTTCCCGGAACGGGGGAAATGAGCAGTTCTTC. Translated: CASSSRNGGNEQFF.

This clone was detected only a few times. Different DNA sequences within this sample yield the same CDR3. J is TRBJ2-5 and V is TRBV7-3; 8 nucleotides align to TRBD1. The CDR3 is 13 residues long. Germline CDR1 is SGHTA and CDR2 is FQGTGA. V was pared by 2 bases and J by 5 bases, with 1 base of the junction left unmatched. CDR3: CASSLSGGETQYF. As DNA, the CDR3 is TGTGCCAGCAGCTTATCAGGGGGCGAGACCCAGTACTTC.

This sequence joins TRBV7-9 and TRBJ1-4, with D unresolved. The V end was cut by 6 bases, the J end by 0 bases, with 11 bases between. The CDR3 consists of 15 residues. Germline V gene sequence: CDR1 SEHNR, CDR2 FQNEAQ (reference sequence). CDR3 in amino acids: CASRTKIATNEKLFF. In nucleotides, the CDR3 is TGTGCCAGCAGGACTAAGATTGCAACTAATGAAAAACTGTTTTTT. Full variable domain (missing parts from reference TRBV7-9 and TRBJ1-4): DTGVSQNPRHKITKRGQNVTFRCDPISEHNRLYWYRQTLGQGPEFLTYFQNEAQLEKSRLLSDRFSAERPKGSFSTLEIQRTEQGDSAMYLCASRTKIATNEKLFFGSGTQLSVL.

The chain joins TRBV5-1 to TRBJ2-5; D could derive from TRBD1 or TRBD2 (5 bases each). Trimming took 4 bases from V and 5 from J, leaving 15 bases between them. This CDR3 contains 14 residues. CDR1 and CDR2 from the germline V gene are SGHRS and YFSETQ. For the CDR3, the DNA is TGCGCCAGCAGCAACCGGGACCCTATCGAGACCCAGTACTTC. Translation gives CASSNRDPIETQYF.

The gene calls are TRBV4-1 and TRBJ2-2; possible D gene TRBD1, 5 bases. Germline V gene sequence: CDR1 MGHRA, CDR2 YSYEKL. V was trimmed by 1 base and J by 6 bases, leaving 12 bases between them. The CDR3 covers 15 residues. Here the CDR3 DNA reads TGCGCCAGCAGCCAAGCAGGGCTGATGTCCGGGGAGCTGTTTTTT. It codes for CASSQAGLMSGELFF.

V usage is TRBV9 and J usage is TRBJ2-7, with no clear D. Germline CDR1 reads SGDLS; CDR2 reads YYNGEE. V was shortened by 4 bases and J by 4 bases, with 15 bases between the two germline ends. The CDR3 spans 14 residues. For the CDR3, the DNA is TGTGCCAGCAGCCGTGAGCAAGGGCCATACGAGCAGTACTTC. Its protein is CASSREQGPYEQYF.

This chain connects TRBV5-1 to TRBJ2-5; D may be TRBD1 (6 bases). The J call may be in error: the DNA end matches TRBJ2-7 better. The germline V gene encodes CDR1 SGHRS and CDR2 YFSETQ. There are 14 residues in the CDR3. As DNA, the CDR3 is TGCGCCAGCAGCTACATGGACAGCTCCTACGAGCAGTACTTC. This codes for CASSYMDSSYEQYF.

The chain uses TRBV28 and TRBJ2-1; D is tentatively TRBD1 or TRBD2 (5 bases each). CDR1 MDHEN and CDR2 SYDVKM come from the germline V gene. The V end lost 4 bases, the J end lost 1 base, and 17 bases lay between the germline ends. The CDR3 has 17 amino acids. CDR3 sequence: CASSSPVGRESYNEQFF. Written as DNA, the CDR3 is TGTGCCAGCAGTTCCCCCGTTGGCAGGGAGTCCTACAATGAGCAGTTCTTC.

There are a few counts of this clone. V is TRBV7-9 and J is TRBJ1-1; 7 bases are shared with TRBD1. There are 12 residues in the CDR3. Germline trimming cut 5 bases from V and 10 bases from J; bases unmatched to any gene: 7. From germline, CDR1 is SEHNR and CDR2 FQNEAQ (reference sequence). CDR3 region: CASSQGGHVAFF. Here the CDR3 DNA reads TGTGCCAGCAGCCAGGGGGGACACGTAGCTTTCTTT.

This chain uses TRBV18 with TRBJ2-2; D is undetermined. Per the germline V gene, CDR1 is KGHSH and CDR2 is LQKENI. The V end lost 4 bases, the J end lost 7 bases, and 13 bases lay between the germline ends. CDR3 length: 14 residues. The CDR3 is CASSQIAFGGELFF. CDR3 bases: TGTGCCAGCTCACAAATAGCTTTCGGCGGGGAGCTGTTTTTT.

This clone was observed a few times. In DNA form, the CDR3 reads TGTGCCAGCAGCTTAGGAAACGCAGCCTATGGCTACACCTTC. Translated, it gives CASSLGNAAYGYTF. The V gene is TRBV7-2, the J gene TRBJ1-2; D unresolved. Germline-derived CDR1 and CDR2 are SGHTA and FQGNSA. Trimming left V 1 base short and J 4 bases short, with 10 bases between. There are 14 residues in the CDR3. Drawing the rest from reference TRBV7-2 and TRBJ1-2, the complete variable domain is GAGVSQSPSNKVTEKGKDVELRCDPISGHTALYWYRQSLGQGLEFLIYFQGNSAPDKSGLPSDRFSAERTGGSVSTLTIQRTQQEDSAVYLCASSLGNAAYGYTFGSGTRLTVV.

Notes on this clone: Different DNA sequences within this sample yield the same CDR3. This chain uses TRBV5-1 with TRBJ2-7; D is perhaps TRBD2 (6 bases). The V and J ends lost 4 bases and 0 bases respectively, with 14 bases between them. Germline CDR1 reads SGHRS; CDR2 reads YFSETQ. The CDR3 spans 15 residues. The CDR3 sequence: CASSLNSGSSYEQYF. In DNA form, the CDR3 reads TGCGCCAGCAGCCTGAACTCCGGGAGCTCCTACGAGCAGTACTTC.

This clone has more than one count but fewer than ten. This chain joins TRBV9 and TRBJ1-1; no firm D call. CDR3 size: 15 residues. V lost 4 bases, J lost 0 bases, and 13 bases lay in between. The germline gives CDR1 SGDLS, CDR2 YYNGEE. In nucleotides, the CDR3 is TGTGCCAGCAGCCCTCGCCCCGGGCTGAACACTGAAGCTTTCTTT. This sequence encodes CASSPRPGLNTEAFF.

CDR3 sequence: CASSLAQGVSYEQYF. CDR3 sequence (DNA): TGTGCCAGCAGCTTAGCTCAGGGTGTATCCTACGAGCAGTACTTC. The J gene is TRBJ2-7, the V gene TRBV7-6; TRBD1 might be the D (5 bases). The germline gives CDR1 SGHVS, CDR2 FNYEAQ. V lost 0 bases and J lost 1, with 10 bases in between. The CDR3 sequence is 15 residues long.

The chain uses TRBV10-3 and TRBJ2-3; 10 bases map to TRBD2. The CDR3 runs 14 residues. The J segment lost 2 bases and the V segment lost 10 bases, leaving 6 bases of the junction unmatched. Germline values: CDR1 ENHRY, CDR2 SYGVKD. CDR3 residues: CATTLAGVTDTQYF. The CDR3 DNA follows: TGTGCCACCACCCTAGCGGGAGTCACAGATACGCAGTATTTT.

The chain has TRBV20-1 and TRBJ1-2, with no clear D. V dropped 7 bases and J dropped 7 bases, with 13 bases sitting between them. CDR1 is DFQATT and CDR2 is SNEGSKA in the germline V gene (reference sequence). This CDR3 region has 11 residues. The CDR3 DNA reads as TGCAGTGGTCAGGCTGTTGCTGGCTACACCTTC. Translating gives CSGQAVAGYTF.

The chain is built from TRBV7-9 and TRBJ1-2, with D uncertain. This CDR3 has 15 amino acids. Germline V gene data show CDR1 as SEHNR and CDR2 as FQNEAQ (reference sequence). V was pared by 2 bases and J by 0 bases, with 10 bases between. CDR3 in amino acids: CASSLWPQSNYGYTF. CDR3 DNA sequence: TGTGCCAGCAGCTTATGGCCTCAGTCTAACTATGGCTACACCTTC.

In this sample, this clone turned up a few times. The rearrangement links TRBV18 to TRBJ2-7, with TRBD2 matching over 15 bases. Looked up from germline, CDR1 is KGHSH and CDR2 is LQKENI. This CDR3 is built from 15 residues. V lost 1 base to trimming and J lost 11 bases; unmatched junction nucleotides: 6. CDR3 protein: CASSPQGLAGGLEYF. The CDR3 DNA reads as TGTGCCAGCTCACCACAGGGACTAGCGGGGGGACTTGAGTACTTC.

V and J are TRBV7-8 and TRBJ2-3; D possibly corresponds to TRBD1 (6 bases). Trimming stripped 5 bases from V and 5 bases from J, with 17 bases between. The CDR3 contains 15 residues. Germline values: CDR1 SGHVS, CDR2 FQNEAQ. The CDR3 region has the DNA TGTGCCAGCAGCGGAGGACAGATCAGGGGAGATACGCAGTATTTT. Residues: CASSGGQIRGDTQYF.

This clone appeared a few times. V usage is TRBV10-2 and J usage is TRBJ2-7; D is uncertain. The germline V gene encodes CDR1 WSHSY and CDR2 SAAADI. V lost 4 bases and J lost 3, with 10 bases in between. The CDR3 spans 13 residues. DNA of the CDR3: TGCGCCAGCAGTGGGACCAACGTCTACGAGCAGTACTTC. It encodes CASSGTNVYEQYF.

The gene calls are TRBV18 and TRBJ1-5; unclear D gene. The V and J ends lost 0 bases and 1 base respectively, with 7 bases between them. The germline V gene encodes CDR1 KGHSH and CDR2 LQKENI. CDR3 length: 15 residues. CDR3 region: CASSPPRESNQPQHF. The CDR3 DNA sequence: TGTGCCAGCTCACCACCGCGGGAAAGCAATCAGCCCCAGCATTTT.

A few counts support this clone. The chain is built from TRBV2 and TRBJ2-2; D is uncertain. Trimming shortened V by 3 bases and J by 5 bases, and 4 bases separated the two germline ends. Per germline, CDR1 SNHLY and CDR2 FYNNEI. The CDR3 extends over 12 amino acids. CDR3 sequence: CASSEQTGELFF. CDR3 DNA sequence: TGTGCCAGCAGTGAGCAGACCGGGGAGCTGTTTTTT.

This clone showed up just a few times. The chain uses TRBV5-8 and TRBJ1-4; D is unclear. Germline V lookup: CDR1 SGHTS, CDR2 YDEGEE. The CDR3 covers 10 residues. The V end was cut by 1 base, the J end by 12 bases, with 4 bases between. This CDR3 is CASSLHQLFF. The CDR3 DNA follows: TGTGCCAGCAGCTTGCATCAACTGTTTTTT.

The chain couples TRBV6-5 to TRBJ2-1; TRBD2 matches at 10 bases. The CDR3 extends over 16 amino acids. The V segment lost 4 bases and the J segment 4 bases; nucleotides outside the gene matches: 7. The germline CDR1 and CDR2 sequences are MNHEY and SVGAGI. The CDR3 sequence: CASSSHLAGAYNEQFF. The CDR3 coding sequence is TGTGCCAGCAGTTCCCATCTAGCGGGGGCATACAATGAGCAGTTCTTC.

The chain has TRBV7-2 and TRBJ1-3; maybe TRBD1 (6 bases). V was trimmed by 1 base and J by 0 bases, leaving 13 bases between them. Per the germline V gene, CDR1 is SGHTA and CDR2 is FQGNSA. The CDR3 has 17 amino acids. CDR3 in amino acids: CASSLVGGGSSGNTIYF. For the CDR3, the DNA is TGTGCCAGCAGCTTAGTTGGCGGGGGCAGCTCTGGAAACACCATATATTTT.

CDR3 residues: CASSYSSQTEAFF. The CDR3 DNA reads as TGTGCCAGCAGTTACTCGAGCCAGACTGAAGCTTTCTTT. The chain combines TRBV6-6 with TRBJ1-1; no definite D call. The CDR3 is 13 residues long. The germline V gene encodes CDR1 MNHNY and CDR2 SVGAGI (reference sequence). V was cut by 0 bases and J by 5 bases, with 7 bases left in between.

The chain is built from TRBV29-1 and TRBJ2-3; the D gene is possibly TRBD1 (6 bases). The CDR3 has 15 amino acids. Germline V gene lookup returns CDR1 SQVTM and CDR2 ANQGSEA. The germline V and J ends were trimmed by 0 bases and 1 base, with 11 bases remaining between them. The CDR3 spells CSVEEGAGGTDTQYF. CDR3 DNA sequence: TGCAGCGTTGAAGAGGGGGCCGGGGGCACAGATACGCAGTATTTT.

This sequence joins TRBV28 and TRBJ2-7; D unresolved. Looked up from germline, CDR1 is MDHEN and CDR2 is SYDVKM. The CDR3 runs 13 residues. V was clipped by 6 bases and J by 2 bases, with 11 bases between them. The CDR3 DNA is TGTGCCAGCAGACCCTCTAGGACCTACGAGCAGTACTTC. Translating gives CASRPSRTYEQYF.

The V and J genes are TRBV7-9 and TRBJ1-2; weak D call: TRBD1 (5 bases). The CDR3 extends over 14 amino acids. Trimming took 4 bases from V and 6 from J, leaving 15 bases between them. Germline CDR1 is SEHNR and CDR2 is FQNEAQ (reference sequence). This CDR3 reads CASSSPGAVNGYTF. Written as DNA, the CDR3 is TGTGCCAGCAGCTCTCCCGGGGCGGTGAATGGCTACACCTTC.